Below, one TCR beta chain is given with its context. The data originate from a study of cytomegalovirus exposure and HLA in healthy donors. PCR amplification relied on 60 Vbeta primers (plus 13 Jbeta primers). Sequencing was performed with immunoSEQ multiplex PCR; in TCRdb, only in-frame clones are kept and a portion is missing. This table has fewer than 25,000 clones, around 73% appearing once. The germline gives CDR1 SQVTM, CDR2 ANQGSEA. The CDR3 has 11 amino acids. V was pared by 7 bases and J by 4 bases, with 10 bases between. Sequences were obtained from PBMCs. The sequence was obtained from a man aged 55 to 69 in good health and CMV-seronegative. The rearrangement joins TRBV29-1 to TRBJ1-2, with a weak D call TRBD1 (6 bases). CDR3 bases: TGCAGCGGACAGACAGGCTATGGCTACACCTTC. This encodes CSGQTGYGYTF. Full variable domain (remainder filled in from reference TRBV29-1 and TRBJ1-2): SAVISQKPSRDICQRGTSLTIQCQVDSQVTMMFWYRQQPGQSLTLIATANQGSEATYESGFVIDKFPISRPNLTFSTLTVSNMSPEDSSIYLCSGQTGYGYTFGSGTRLTVV.